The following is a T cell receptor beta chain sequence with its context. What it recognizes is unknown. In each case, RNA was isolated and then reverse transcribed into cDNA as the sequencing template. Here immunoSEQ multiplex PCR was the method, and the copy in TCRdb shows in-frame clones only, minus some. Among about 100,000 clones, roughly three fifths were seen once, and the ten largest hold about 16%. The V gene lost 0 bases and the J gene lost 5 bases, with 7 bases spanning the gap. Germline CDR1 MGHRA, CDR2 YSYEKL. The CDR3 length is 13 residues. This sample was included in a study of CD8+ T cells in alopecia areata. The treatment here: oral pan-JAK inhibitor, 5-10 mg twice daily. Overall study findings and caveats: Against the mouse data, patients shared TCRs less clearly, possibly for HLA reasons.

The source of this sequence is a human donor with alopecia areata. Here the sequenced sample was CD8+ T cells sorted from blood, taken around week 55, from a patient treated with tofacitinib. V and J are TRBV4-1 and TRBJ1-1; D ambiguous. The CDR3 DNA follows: TGCGCCAGCAGCCAAGAGGGAGGGACTGAAGCTTTCTTT. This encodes CASSQEGGTEAFF.